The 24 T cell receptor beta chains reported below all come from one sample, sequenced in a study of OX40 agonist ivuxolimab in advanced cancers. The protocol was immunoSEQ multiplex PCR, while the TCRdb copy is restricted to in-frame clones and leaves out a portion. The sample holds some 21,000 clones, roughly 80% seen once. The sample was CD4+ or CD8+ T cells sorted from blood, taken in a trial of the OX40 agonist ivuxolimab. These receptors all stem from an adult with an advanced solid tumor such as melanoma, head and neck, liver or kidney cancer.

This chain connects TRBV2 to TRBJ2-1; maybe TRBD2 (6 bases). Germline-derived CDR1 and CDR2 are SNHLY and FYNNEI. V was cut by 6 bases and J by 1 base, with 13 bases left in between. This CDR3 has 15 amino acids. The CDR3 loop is CASRARENSYNEQFF. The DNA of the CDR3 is TGTGCCAGCAGGGCTCGGGAGAATTCCTACAATGAGCAGTTCTTC.

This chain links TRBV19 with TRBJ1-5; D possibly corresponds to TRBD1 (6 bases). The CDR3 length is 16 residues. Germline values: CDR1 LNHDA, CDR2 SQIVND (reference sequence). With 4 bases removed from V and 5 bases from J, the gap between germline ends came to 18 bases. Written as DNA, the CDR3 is TGTGCCAGTAGTAACGCACGTTGGGGGGCAGATCAGCCCCAGCATTTT. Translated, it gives CASSNARWGADQPQHF.

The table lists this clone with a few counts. CDR3 amino acids: CASRTGTGNQPQHF. In nucleotides, the CDR3 is TGTGCCAGCAGAACAGGGACGGGCAATCAGCCCCAGCATTTT. V is TRBV27 and J is TRBJ1-5, with a possible D match to TRBD1 (6 bases). The CDR3 totals 14 residues. The germline V and J ends were trimmed by 6 bases and 2 bases, with 11 bases remaining between them. Germline loops: CDR1 MNHEY, CDR2 SMNVEV (reference sequence).

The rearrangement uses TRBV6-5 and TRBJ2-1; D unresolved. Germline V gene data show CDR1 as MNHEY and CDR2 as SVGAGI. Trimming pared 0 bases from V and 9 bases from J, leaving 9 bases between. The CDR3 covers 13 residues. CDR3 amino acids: CASSYSARIEQFF. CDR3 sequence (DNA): TGTGCCAGCAGTTACTCTGCGCGGATTGAGCAGTTCTTC.

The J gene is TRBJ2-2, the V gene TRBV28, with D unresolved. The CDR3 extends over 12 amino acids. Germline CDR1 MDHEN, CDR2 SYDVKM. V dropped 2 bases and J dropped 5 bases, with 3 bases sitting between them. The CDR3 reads CASSLGTGELFF. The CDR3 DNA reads TGTGCCAGCAGTTTAGGGACCGGGGAGCTGTTTTTT.

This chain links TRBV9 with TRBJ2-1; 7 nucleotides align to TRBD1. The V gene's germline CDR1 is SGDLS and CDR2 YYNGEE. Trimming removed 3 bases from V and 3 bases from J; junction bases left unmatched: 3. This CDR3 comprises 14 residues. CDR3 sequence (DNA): TGTGCCAGCAGCGAGACAGGGATCTACAATGAGCAGTTCTTC. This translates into CASSETGIYNEQFF.

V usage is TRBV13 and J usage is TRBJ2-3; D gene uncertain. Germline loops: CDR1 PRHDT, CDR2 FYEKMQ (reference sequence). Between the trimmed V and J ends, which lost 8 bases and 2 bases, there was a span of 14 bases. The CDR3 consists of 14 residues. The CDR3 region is CASRPAQVTDTQYF. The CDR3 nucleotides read TGTGCCAGCCGTCCCGCGCAGGTCACAGATACGCAGTATTTT.

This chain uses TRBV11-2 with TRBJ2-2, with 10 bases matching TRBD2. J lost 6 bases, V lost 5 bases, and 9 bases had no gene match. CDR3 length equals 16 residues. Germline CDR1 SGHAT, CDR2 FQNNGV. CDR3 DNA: TGTGCCAGCAGCATGTCTAGCGGGAGCAGGTCCGGGGAGCTGTTTTTT. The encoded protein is CASSMSSGSRSGELFF. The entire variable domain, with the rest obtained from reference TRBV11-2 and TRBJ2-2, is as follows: EAGVAQSPRYKIIEKRQSVAFWCNPISGHATLYWYQQILGQGPKLLIQFQNNGVVDDSQLPKDRFSAERLKGVDSTLKIQPAKLEDSAVYLCASSMSSGSRSGELFFGEGSRLTVL.

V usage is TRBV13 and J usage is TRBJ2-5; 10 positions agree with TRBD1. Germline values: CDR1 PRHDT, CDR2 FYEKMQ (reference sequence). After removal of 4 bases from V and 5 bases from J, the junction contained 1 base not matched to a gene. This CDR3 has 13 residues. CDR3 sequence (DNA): TGTGCCAGCAGCTCGGACAGGGGGGAGACCCAGTACTTC. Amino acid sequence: CASSSDRGETQYF.

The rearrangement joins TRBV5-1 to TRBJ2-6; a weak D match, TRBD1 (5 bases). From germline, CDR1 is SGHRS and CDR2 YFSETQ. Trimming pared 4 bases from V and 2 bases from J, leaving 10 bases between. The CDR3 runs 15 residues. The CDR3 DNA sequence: TGCGCCAGCAGCGTACCGACAGCTGGGGCCAACGTCCTGACTTTC. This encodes CASSVPTAGANVLTF.

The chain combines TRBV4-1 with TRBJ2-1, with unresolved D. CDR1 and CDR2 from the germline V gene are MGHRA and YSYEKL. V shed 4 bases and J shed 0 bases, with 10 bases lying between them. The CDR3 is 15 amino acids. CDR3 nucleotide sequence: TGCGCCAGCAGCCCGGCCCCAAGCTCCTACAATGAGCAGTTCTTC. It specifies CASSPAPSSYNEQFF.

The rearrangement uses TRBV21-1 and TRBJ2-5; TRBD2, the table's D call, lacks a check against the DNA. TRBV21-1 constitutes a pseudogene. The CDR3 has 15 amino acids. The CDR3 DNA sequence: TGTGCCAGCAGTCCAAGAGCGGGCGCGGGGGGGACCCAGTACTTC. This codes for CASSPRAGAGGTQYF.

The CDR3 nucleotides read TGTGTTACCGGCGGGGGGAGCTCCTACGAGCAGTACTTC. It is translated as CVTGGGSSYEQYF. V gene TRBV7-9 combines with J gene TRBJ2-7; 8 bases are shared with TRBD2. The germline V gene has CDR1 SEHNR and CDR2 FQNEAQ (reference sequence). There are 13 residues in the CDR3.

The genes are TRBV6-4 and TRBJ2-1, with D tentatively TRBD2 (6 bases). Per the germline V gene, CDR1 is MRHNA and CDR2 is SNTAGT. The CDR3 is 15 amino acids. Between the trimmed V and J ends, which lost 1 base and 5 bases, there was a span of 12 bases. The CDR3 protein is CASSDFAGINNEQFF. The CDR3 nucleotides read TGTGCCAGCAGTGACTTTGCGGGAATCAACAATGAGCAGTTCTTC.

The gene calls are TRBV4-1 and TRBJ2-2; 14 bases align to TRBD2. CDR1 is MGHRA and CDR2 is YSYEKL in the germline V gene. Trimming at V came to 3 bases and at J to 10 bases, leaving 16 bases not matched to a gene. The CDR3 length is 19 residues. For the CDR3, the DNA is TGCGCCAGCAGCCAGGCCACCTTGACTAGCGGGAGGGCAGGACAGGAGCTGTTTTTT. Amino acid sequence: CASSQATLTSGRAGQELFF.

CDR3 loop: CASSLGGTTGGQTNEKLFF. CDR3 bases: TGTGCCAGCAGCTTAGGGGGAACGACAGGGGGACAAACTAATGAAAAACTGTTTTTT. The V call is TRBV7-3, the J call TRBJ1-4; 9 bases map to TRBD1. This CDR3 has 19 residues. Germline V CDR1 and CDR2: SGHTA, FQGTGA. V dropped 2 bases and J dropped 1; count of bases not matched to a gene: 11.

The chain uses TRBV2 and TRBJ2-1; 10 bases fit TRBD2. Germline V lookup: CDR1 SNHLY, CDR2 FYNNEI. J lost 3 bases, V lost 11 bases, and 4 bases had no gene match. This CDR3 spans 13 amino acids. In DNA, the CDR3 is TGTGCCGGACTAGCGGAAAGCTACAATGAGCAGTTCTTC. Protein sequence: CAGLAESYNEQFF.

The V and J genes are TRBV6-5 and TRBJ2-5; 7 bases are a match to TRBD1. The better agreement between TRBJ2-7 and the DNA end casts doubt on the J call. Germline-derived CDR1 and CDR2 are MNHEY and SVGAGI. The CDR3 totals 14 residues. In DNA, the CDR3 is TGTGCCAGCAGTACGGGACAGAGCTCCTACGAGCAGTACTTC. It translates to CASSTGQSSYEQYF.

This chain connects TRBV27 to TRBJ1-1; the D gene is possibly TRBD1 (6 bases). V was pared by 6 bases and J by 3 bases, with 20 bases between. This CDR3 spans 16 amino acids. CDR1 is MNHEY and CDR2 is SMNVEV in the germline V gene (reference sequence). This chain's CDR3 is CASRYHSGALDTEAFF. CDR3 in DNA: TGTGCCAGCAGGTACCATTCAGGGGCGCTCGACACTGAAGCTTTCTTT.

Here the CDR3 reads CASSFRRNSYEQYF. The CDR3 region has the DNA TGTGCCAGCAGTTTCAGGCGAAACAGCTACGAGCAGTACTTC. V usage is TRBV27 and J usage is TRBJ2-7; D ambiguous. Germline V gene sequence: CDR1 MNHEY, CDR2 SMNVEV (reference sequence). This CDR3 has 14 amino acids. Between the trimmed V and J ends, which lost 3 bases and 3 bases, there was a span of 12 bases.

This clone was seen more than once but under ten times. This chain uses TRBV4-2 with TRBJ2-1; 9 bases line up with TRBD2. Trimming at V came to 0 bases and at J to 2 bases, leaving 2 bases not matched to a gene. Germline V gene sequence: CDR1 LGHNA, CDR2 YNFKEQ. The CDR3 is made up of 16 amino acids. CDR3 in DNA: TGTGCCAGCAGCCAAGATGCGGGAGGGCCCTACAATGAGCAGTTCTTC. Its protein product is CASSQDAGGPYNEQFF.

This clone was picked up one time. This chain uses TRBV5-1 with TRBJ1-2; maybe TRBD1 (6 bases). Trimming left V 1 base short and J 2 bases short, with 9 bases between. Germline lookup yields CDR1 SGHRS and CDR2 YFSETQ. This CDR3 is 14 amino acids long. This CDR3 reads CASSLTGANYGYTF. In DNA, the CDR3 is TGCGCCAGCAGCTTGACGGGGGCCAACTATGGCTACACCTTC. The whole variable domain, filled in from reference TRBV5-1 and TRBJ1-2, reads KAGVTQTPRYLIKTRGQQVTLSCSPISGHRSVSWYQQTPGQGLQFLFEYFSETQRNKGNFPGRFSGRQFSNSRSEMNVSTLELGDSALYLCASSLTGANYGYTFGSGTRLTVV.

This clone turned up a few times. The CDR3 DNA follows: TGCGCCAGCAGCTTCCGGGACCCCCGGGATACGCAGTATTTT. It encodes CASSFRDPRDTQYF. V is TRBV5-1 and J is TRBJ2-3; D is tentatively TRBD1 or TRBD2 (5 bases each). Trimming took 2 bases from V and 6 from J, leaving 13 bases between them. The CDR3 extends over 14 amino acids. The germline V gene encodes CDR1 SGHRS and CDR2 YFSETQ.

CDR3 DNA sequence: TGTGCCAGCTCACCAGCGGGAGTCCCCCAAGAGACCCAGTACTTC. Its protein is CASSPAGVPQETQYF. The chain joins TRBV18 to TRBJ2-5; 7 bases agree with TRBD2. Per the germline V gene, CDR1 is KGHSH and CDR2 is LQKENI. The CDR3 extends over 15 amino acids. Unmatched junction bases numbered 4, after V lost 2 bases and J lost 1 base.